These 30 T cell receptor beta chains came from one sample sequenced in a study of cytomegalovirus exposure and HLA in healthy donors. Some clones are missing from TCRdb's copy, which holds only in-frame ones; the method was immunoSEQ multiplex PCR. The table records 150,000 to 250,000 clones, 80% to 85% of them present only once. Sequenced input: PBMCs. The receptors were gathered from a woman in her thirties in good health and CMV-seronegative.

The chain recombines TRBV4-1 with TRBJ1-1; D may be TRBD1 (5 bases). The CDR3 contains 15 residues. Germline CDR1 is MGHRA and CDR2 is YSYEKL. Trimming pared 4 bases from V and 1 base from J, leaving 13 bases between. CDR3 nucleotides: TGCGCCAGCAGCCCAACAGGCAACAAGAACACTGAAGCTTTCTTT. Residues: CASSPTGNKNTEAFF.

This clone came up a few times. The rearrangement links TRBV2 to TRBJ2-7; a weak D match, TRBD1 (6 bases). This CDR3 spans 14 amino acids. Trimming shortened V by 0 bases and J by 2 bases, and 8 bases separated the two germline ends. Germline V lookup: CDR1 SNHLY, CDR2 FYNNEI. The CDR3 DNA is TGTGCCAGCAGTGAAGCGACAGGTCCCTACGAGCAGTACTTC. Translation: CASSEATGPYEQYF.

The rearrangement links TRBV5-1 to TRBJ2-1, with D perhaps TRBD2 (6 bases). The CDR3 sequence is 15 residues long. V lost 4 bases, J lost 4 bases, and 15 bases lay in between. In germline, CDR1 is SGHRS, CDR2 YFSETQ. CDR3 in DNA: TGCGCCAGCAGCCTCATAGCGGAGAGGTACAATGAGCAGTTCTTC. Translating gives CASSLIAERYNEQFF.

The rearrangement joins TRBV5-1 to TRBJ2-5; 7 bases are a match to TRBD1. V lost 2 bases, J lost 5 bases, and 9 bases stayed unmatched. Germline values: CDR1 SGHRS, CDR2 YFSETQ. The CDR3 is made up of 15 amino acids. The CDR3 bases are TGCGCCAGCAGCTTATCGCAGGGGGTCGGTGAGACCCAGTACTTC. It specifies CASSLSQGVGETQYF.

The chain employs TRBV9 and TRBJ2-3; D unclear. With 0 bases removed from V and 2 bases from J, the gap between germline ends came to 4 bases. Germline-derived CDR1 and CDR2 are SGDLS and YYNGEE. This CDR3 is built from 13 residues. CDR3 in DNA: TGTGCCAGCAGCGTAGCCTACACAGATACGCAGTATTTT. Protein product: CASSVAYTDTQYF.

The chain couples TRBV6-1 to TRBJ1-4; 10 positions match TRBD1. V lost 8 bases, J lost 5 bases, and 8 bases stayed unmatched. Germline CDR1 MNHNS, CDR2 SASEGT. This CDR3 comprises 15 residues. CDR3 sequence reads: CASVDRGQGNEKLFF. DNA for the CDR3: TGTGCCAGCGTAGATAGGGGACAGGGGAATGAAAAACTGTTTTTT.

The genes are TRBV5-1 and TRBJ2-3, with 8 bases matching TRBD2. The germline gives CDR1 SGHRS, CDR2 YFSETQ. This CDR3 spans 14 amino acids. J gave up 3 bases and V 4 bases, and 4 bases lay outside the gene matches. The CDR3 sequence: CASSPPGGTDTQYF. Written as DNA, the CDR3 is TGCGCCAGCAGCCCCCCGGGGGGGACAGATACGCAGTATTTT.

This sequence joins TRBV27 and TRBJ1-5; D is uncertain. Germline-derived CDR1 and CDR2 are MNHEY and SMNVEV (reference sequence). The CDR3 is 16 residues long. V lost 6 bases to trimming and J lost 1 base, with 16 bases between them. CDR3 region: CASRPGGFLSNQPQHF. DNA for the CDR3: TGTGCCAGCAGACCGGGAGGCTTTTTAAGCAATCAGCCCCAGCATTTT.

V is TRBV5-1 and J is TRBJ1-4; 10 bases fit TRBD1. Trimming at V came to 0 bases and at J to 7 bases, leaving 6 bases not matched to a gene. The germline CDR1 and CDR2 sequences are SGHRS and YFSETQ. The CDR3 consists of 16 residues. The CDR3 DNA reads TGCGCCAGCAGCTTGGCCCCGGGACAGGGGAGTGAAAAACTGTTTTTT. It codes for CASSLAPGQGSEKLFF.

V and J are TRBV10-1 and TRBJ2-7; 8 positions match TRBD1. The CDR3 totals 16 residues. CDR1 is WNHNN, CDR2 SYGVQD, per germline (reference sequence). V lost 4 bases to trimming and J lost 9 bases; unmatched junction nucleotides: 17. CDR3 residues: CASSALSGQDLIGQYF. CDR3 DNA: TGCGCCAGCAGTGCCCTTTCGGGACAGGACCTTATAGGGCAGTACTTC.

This clone was found many times. The rearrangement joins TRBV11-3 to TRBJ2-1; a possible D gene is TRBD1 (5 bases). CDR3 length: 16 residues. Trimming took 5 bases from V and 4 from J, leaving 18 bases between them. Germline V gene sequence: CDR1 SGHNT, CDR2 YENEEA. The CDR3 region has the DNA TGTGCCAGCAGCCTAGGTGGGGCGGAACCATACAATGAGCAGTTCTTC. Its translation: CASSLGGAEPYNEQFF.

This chain connects TRBV11-3 to TRBJ2-3, with D maybe TRBD2 (6 bases). Germline lookup yields CDR1 SGHNT and CDR2 YENEEA. The CDR3 is made up of 16 amino acids. Trimming shortened V by 1 base and J by 0 bases, and 11 bases separated the two germline ends. The CDR3 sequence: CASSLGGLTSTDTQYF. The CDR3 DNA reads TGTGCCAGCAGCTTAGGGGGACTTACTAGCACAGATACGCAGTATTTT.

This clone was observed a single time. Written as DNA, the CDR3 is TGTGCCACCAGCTATGACAGGGGCCCCGGGGAGCTGTTTTTT. Its protein product is CATSYDRGPGELFF. The V and J genes are TRBV15 and TRBJ2-2; 8 bases line up with TRBD1. CDR3 size: 14 residues. Germline V gene sequence: CDR1 LNHNV, CDR2 YYDKDF (reference sequence). The V and J ends lost 5 bases and 6 bases, in that order; junction bases with no gene match: 5.

V usage is TRBV27 and J usage is TRBJ2-3, with TRBD1 matching over 8 bases. V shed 6 bases, J shed 1 base, and the junction held 3 bases outside the gene matches. Germline values: CDR1 MNHEY, CDR2 SMNVEV (reference sequence). This CDR3 region has 14 residues. The chain's CDR3 is CASRTQGGTDTQYF. The CDR3 region has the DNA TGTGCCAGCAGAACACAGGGGGGCACAGATACGCAGTATTTT.

The J gene is TRBJ2-2, the V gene TRBV4-2; the D gene is possibly TRBD2 (6 bases). Germline CDR1 reads LGHNA; CDR2 reads YNFKEQ. There are 18 residues in the CDR3. V was trimmed by 1 base and J by 0 bases, leaving 15 bases between them. Written as DNA, the CDR3 is TGTGCCAGCAGCCAAGGCGCGGGGCCCGCTCCGAACACCGGGGAGCTGTTTTTT. This sequence encodes CASSQGAGPAPNTGELFF.

This rearrangement joins TRBV5-1 to TRBJ2-7; D remains unclear. The V gene lost 3 bases and the J gene lost 0 bases, with 13 bases spanning the gap. The CDR3 consists of 15 residues. Germline lookup yields CDR1 SGHRS and CDR2 YFSETQ. CDR3 bases: TGCGCCAGCAGCTCCCCTGACTTTGGCTCCTACGAGCAGTACTTC. Translated, it gives CASSSPDFGSYEQYF.

The chain recombines TRBV5-6 with TRBJ2-7; 7 bases match TRBD1. Trimming cost V 1 base and J 2 bases; bases outside gene matches: 3. Germline V lookup: CDR1 SGHDT, CDR2 YYEEEE. This CDR3 is 14 amino acids long. CDR3 nucleotide sequence: TGTGCCAGCAGCTTGCGGGGACAGCCCTACGAGCAGTACTTC. This gives the protein CASSLRGQPYEQYF. Using reference TRBV5-6 and TRBJ2-7 for the parts outside the CDR3, the full variable domain is DAGVTQSPTHLIKTRGQQVTLRCSPKSGHDTVSWYQQALGQGPQFIFQYYEEEERQRGNFPDRFSGHQFPNYSSELNVNALLLGDSALYLCASSLRGQPYEQYFGPGTRLTVT.

This chain uses TRBV20-1 with TRBJ1-3; D remains unclear. The V gene lost 7 bases and the J gene lost 0 bases, with 4 bases spanning the gap. The germline CDR1 and CDR2 sequences are DFQATT and SNEGSKA (reference sequence). CDR3 length: 11 amino acids. This CDR3 is CSGSSGNTIYF. The CDR3, as DNA: TGCAGTGGGAGCTCTGGAAACACCATATATTTT.

This chain joins TRBV7-9 and TRBJ1-4; a weak D match, TRBD1 (5 bases). Germline CDR1 reads SEHNR; CDR2 reads FQNEAQ (reference sequence). V was cut by 4 bases and J by 4 bases, with 16 bases left in between. CDR3 length equals 16 residues. CDR3 in DNA: TGTGCCAGCAGCTCCGATCTTGGGGCTGGTAATGAAAAACTGTTTTTT. It encodes CASSSDLGAGNEKLFF.

This clone occurred a few times. V gene TRBV30 combines with J gene TRBJ1-5, with TRBD1 matching 11 bases. J gave up 5 bases and V 2 bases, and 2 bases lay outside the gene matches. CDR3 length: 14 amino acids. From germline, CDR1 is GTSNPN and CDR2 SVGIG (reference sequence). The CDR3 region is CAWSLDRGHQPQHF. CDR3 DNA: TGTGCCTGGAGTCTGGACAGGGGGCATCAGCCCCAGCATTTT.

The chain joins TRBV6-5 to TRBJ1-1; D not resolved. V lost 3 bases to trimming and J lost 1 base, with 12 bases between them. Germline V gene lookup returns CDR1 MNHEY and CDR2 SVGAGI. The CDR3 sequence is 15 residues long. The CDR3 loop is CASSYEASSNTEAFF. CDR3 bases: TGTGCCAGCAGTTATGAGGCCTCTTCGAACACTGAAGCTTTCTTT.

The chain is built from TRBV7-2 and TRBJ1-2; a weak D match, TRBD1 (5 bases). Trimming took off 6 bases at V and 4 bases at J, with 12 bases between the two ends. Germline lookup yields CDR1 SGHTA and CDR2 FQGNSA. The length of the CDR3 is 13 residues. CDR3 region: CASRGAVSYGYTF. The CDR3 DNA follows: TGTGCCAGCAGAGGGGCAGTTAGCTATGGCTACACCTTC. The whole variable domain, remainder taken from reference TRBV7-2 and TRBJ1-2, is GAGVSQSPSNKVTEKGKDVELRCDPISGHTALYWYRQSLGQGLEFLIYFQGNSAPDKSGLPSDRFSAERTGGSVSTLTIQRTQQEDSAVYLCASRGAVSYGYTFGSGTRLTVV.

The V gene is TRBV11-3, the J gene TRBJ2-1; the match to TRBD1 covers 10 bases. CDR1 and CDR2 (germline): SGHNT, YENEEA. V lost 1 base, J lost 5 bases, and 5 bases stayed unmatched. The CDR3 consists of 16 residues. CDR3 in amino acids: CASSLGGTGAHNEQFF. CDR3 in DNA: TGTGCCAGCAGCTTAGGCGGGACAGGGGCCCACAATGAGCAGTTCTTC.

The chain links TRBV28 to TRBJ2-1, with 8 bases matching TRBD2. This CDR3 has 17 residues. The V gene's germline CDR1 is MDHEN and CDR2 SYDVKM. Trimming at V came to 3 bases and at J to 1 base, leaving 8 bases not matched to a gene. CDR3 amino acids: CASSFPHGTRSYNEQFF. The CDR3 DNA reads as TGTGCCAGCAGTTTTCCCCATGGGACTAGGTCCTACAATGAGCAGTTCTTC. Supplemented by reference TRBV28 and TRBJ2-1, the full variable domain reads DVKVTQSSRYLVKRTGEKVFLECVQDMDHENMFWYRQDPGLGLRLIYFSYDVKMKEKGDIPEGYSVSREKKERFSLILESASTNQTSMYLCASSFPHGTRSYNEQFFGPGTRLTVL.

This chain connects TRBV14 to TRBJ1-2; D is undetermined. The CDR3 extends over 14 amino acids. The germline V gene has CDR1 SGHDN and CDR2 FVKESK. V gave up 4 bases and J gave up 8 bases, with 17 bases separating them. This chain's CDR3 is CASSRLREGIGYTF. The CDR3 DNA reads TGTGCCAGCAGCCGCTTAAGGGAGGGTATCGGCTACACCTTC.

This chain links TRBV5-1 with TRBJ2-7; 10 bases are a match to TRBD1. V lost 0 bases, J lost 5 bases, and 5 bases stayed unmatched. This CDR3 has 15 residues. CDR1 SGHRS and CDR2 YFSETQ come from the germline V gene. The CDR3 nucleotides read TGCGCCAGCAGCTTGGTGGGGACAGGGGACCACGAGCAGTACTTC. Its translation is CASSLVGTGDHEQYF.

The count of this clone is one. The chain carries TRBV18 and TRBJ2-1; 9 nucleotides line up with TRBD2. Per the germline V gene, CDR1 is KGHSH and CDR2 is LQKENI. The CDR3 runs 16 residues. Trimming took 2 bases from V and 7 from J; bases not matched to a gene: 9. CDR3 nucleotides: TGTGCCAGCTCACCAAGGGCGGGAGGGGCTATGAATGAGCAGTTCTTC. Residues: CASSPRAGGAMNEQFF.

The J gene is TRBJ1-5, the V gene TRBV19; 7 bases match TRBD1. CDR3 size: 16 residues. J lost 6 bases, V lost 4 bases, and 12 bases had no gene match. Germline CDR1 and CDR2: LNHDA and SQIVND (reference sequence). In DNA form, the CDR3 reads TGTGCCAGTAGTAACATGGACAGGAGCGTGGGTCAGCCCCAGCATTTT. Residues: CASSNMDRSVGQPQHF.

The chain combines TRBV11-3 with TRBJ2-7; TRBD1 matches at 10 bases. Losses at the gene ends were 5 bases for V and 5 bases for J; bases not matched to a gene: 6. The CDR3 sequence is 14 residues long. CDR1 is SGHNT and CDR2 is YENEEA in the germline V gene. CDR3 sequence (DNA): TGTGCCAGCAGCCCAAGAGGGACAGGGGACGAGCAGTACTTC. Protein sequence: CASSPRGTGDEQYF.

This chain links TRBV2 with TRBJ1-5; no clear D gene. Trimming left V 6 bases short and J 4 bases short, with 16 bases between. Germline V gene data show CDR1 as SNHLY and CDR2 as FYNNEI. The CDR3 consists of 15 residues. The CDR3 DNA follows: TGTGCCAGCAGGGCCTCAGGTTGGAAGAATCAGCCCCAGCATTTT. This translates into CASRASGWKNQPQHF.